Detailed here is one T cell receptor beta chain. A read error may account for a junction end that differs from germline. As it was prepared, the TCRbeta library received unique molecular identifiers. MiXCR, run by TCRdb on the PCR reads, gives a single entry per CDR3 protein. The top ten clones hold around 5.3% of a sample with approximately 800,000 distinct CDR3 sequences, about 16% of them seen once. These data belong to a study of T-cell reconstitution after alpha-beta-depleted transplantation in children. Per the germline V gene, CDR1 is SGDLS and CDR2 is YYNGEE. The CDR3 is made up of 15 amino acids.

The input for sequencing was PBMCs, mostly from graft donor cells, taken 360 days after TCRalphabeta/CD19-depleted stem cell transplant. The sequence came from a male patient under 18 who had a stem cell transplant for acute lymphoblastic leukemia, so the T cells may come from the graft donor. The chain carries TRBV9 and TRBJ2-7; 7 nucleotides agree with TRBD2. Written as DNA, the CDR3 is TGTGCCAGCAGCGTAGGGCGGGAGTCCTCTTACGAGCGGTACTTC. This sequence encodes CASSVGRESSYERYF.